This T cell receptor beta chain was recorded in a study of blood T cell repertoires in COVID-19. Clones were sequenced by immunoSEQ multiplex PCR, and TCRdb holds only the in-frame ones, with some missing. The sample yields tens of thousands of clones, 70% to 90% seen once. This clone has just one count. From germline, CDR1 is MGHRA and CDR2 YSYEKL. The CDR3 has 14 residues. V dropped 1 base and J dropped 5 bases, with 10 bases sitting between them. The material sequenced was peripheral blood. The J gene is TRBJ2-3, the V gene TRBV4-1; D might be TRBD2 (5 bases). The origin of this receptor is a man aged 45-65 years with acute or convalescent COVID-19. CDR3 residues: CASSQGPRGDTQYF. For the CDR3, the DNA is TGCGCCAGCAGCCAAGGTCCTCGGGGAGATACGCAGTATTTT.